This is a list of T cell receptor beta chains from one sample in a study of blood T cell repertoires in COVID-19. The assay was immunoSEQ multiplex PCR, and TCRdb's table has in-frame clones only and misses some. This table holds over 200,000 clones, around 83% found once. Sequences were obtained from peripheral blood. The receptors here all came from a man older than 75 with acute or convalescent COVID-19. Each CDR3 is given with its conserved first and last residue. D genes are given only for firm matches. The size entry is marked missing in some rows and otherwise reads once, few, many or a size class.

v_gene	d_gene	abundance	j_gene	len	CDR3aa	CDR3nt
TRBV10-3	NA	few	TRBJ2-2	14	CAIEETRGTGELFF	TGTGCCATCGAGGAGACTAGGGGCACCGGGGAGCTGTTTTTT
TRBV29-1	TRBD2	NA	TRBJ2-5	12	CSVGTSGTLQDF	TGCAGCGTCGGGACTAGCGGGACGCTCCAGGACTTC
TRBV24-1	TRBD2	NA	TRBJ2-2	13	CATRGLPTGELFF	TGTGCCACCAGGGGACTACCCACCGGGGAGCTGTTTTTT
TRBV5-1	TRBD1	once	TRBJ1-3	17	CASSTAGTGVKGNTIYF	TGCGCCAGCAGCACCGCGGGCACAGGGGTGAAGGGAAACACCATATATTTT
TRBV5-1	NA	few	TRBJ1-2	13	CASSLAGTGGYTF	TGCGCCAGCAGCTTGGCCGGGACTGGCGGCTACACCTTC
TRBV2	TRBD1	NA	TRBJ2-1	15	CARQRTGDTYNEQFF	TGTGCCAGACAACGGACAGGGGACACCTACAATGAGCAGTTCTTC
TRBV5-1	NA	NA	TRBJ1-1	15	CASSPATGIGTEAFF	TGCGCCAGCAGCCCGGCGACGGGTATAGGCACTGAAGCTTTCTTT
TRBV7-8	NA	few	TRBJ2-7	16	CASSSGVRTGLYEQYF	TGTGCCAGCAGCTCGGGGGTCCGGACAGGACTTTACGAGCAGTACTTC
TRBV5-1	TRBD1	NA	TRBJ2-7	13	CASTGTVDYEQYF	TGCGCCAGCACCGGGACAGTTGACTACGAGCAGTACTTC
TRBV9	TRBD1	NA	TRBJ2-7	15	CASSGRDRGSNEQYF	TGTGCCAGCAGCGGGCGGGACAGGGGTTCCAACGAGCAGTACTTC
TRBV6-1	NA	NA	TRBJ1-5	16	CASSEIAREFNQPQHF	TGTGCCAGCAGTGAAATTGCGAGGGAATTCAATCAGCCCCAGCATTTT
TRBV10-3	NA	NA	TRBJ2-2	16	CAISGGSALNTGELFF	TGTGCCATCAGCGGTGGGAGCGCCTTGAACACCGGGGAGCTGTTTTTT
TRBV27	NA	once	TRBJ2-5	13	CASSLGAAETQYF	TGTGCCAGCAGTTTAGGGGCCGCGGAGACCCAGTACTTC
TRBV28	TRBD1	NA	TRBJ2-7	13	CASRPGQSYEQYF	TGTGCCAGCAGGCCGGGACAGTCCTACGAGCAGTACTTC
TRBV19	NA	NA	TRBJ1-6	14	CASSMNGFNSPLHF	TGTGCCAGTAGTATGAACGGGTTTAATTCACCCCTCCACTTT
TRBV5-1	TRBD2	NA	TRBJ2-1	16	CASSLAPGLAINEQFF	TGCGCCAGCAGCTTGGCACCGGGACTAGCGATCAATGAGCAGTTCTTC
TRBV3-1/TRBV3-2	TRBD1	NA	TRBJ1-2	13	CASSQYGGGGYTF	TGTGCCAGCAGCCAATATGGAGGGGGCGGCTACACCTTC
TRBV3-1/TRBV3-2	TRBD1	few	TRBJ1-5	14	CASSQGQGSQPQHF	TGTGCCAGCAGCCAAGGACAGGGGAGTCAGCCCCAGCATTTT
TRBV5-6	TRBD1	NA	TRBJ2-2	15	CASSRDRGDTGELFF	TGTGCCAGCAGCCGGGACAGGGGGGACACCGGGGAGCTGTTTTTT
TRBV3-1/TRBV3-2	NA	NA	TRBJ2-3	13	CASSQVEAHTQYF	TGTGCCAGCAGCCAAGTGGAGGCCCATACGCAGTATTTT
TRBV28	NA	NA	TRBJ1-3	15	CASSLEGFSGNTIYF	TGTGCCAGCAGTTTAGAGGGTTTCTCTGGAAACACCATATATTTT
TRBV10-3	TRBD1	few	TRBJ1-5	15	CAISAGTGVNQPQHF	TGTGCCATCAGTGCCGGGACAGGGGTCAATCAGCCCCAGCATTTT
TRBV7-6	NA	NA	TRBJ2-2	17	CASSLEAWRGFTGELFF	TGTGCCAGCAGCTTAGAGGCCTGGCGGGGATTTACCGGGGAGCTGTTTTTT
TRBV3-1/TRBV3-2	TRBD2	NA	TRBJ2-5	20	CASSPQGPGLAGGPRETQYF	TGTGCCAGCAGCCCCCAGGGACCGGGACTAGCGGGAGGGCCCCGGGAGACCCAGTACTTC
TRBV5-1	TRBD1	NA	TRBJ2-5	14	CASSLGTGPETQYF	TGCGCCAGCAGCCTCGGGACAGGGCCCGAGACCCAGTACTTC
TRBV30	NA	NA	TRBJ2-1	13	CAWSGVRLHEQFF	TGTGCCTGGAGCGGGGTTCGTCTTCATGAGCAGTTCTTC
TRBV5-1	NA	NA	TRBJ2-1	14	CASTGKTLINEQFF	TGCGCCAGCACCGGGAAGACATTGATAAATGAGCAGTTCTTC
TRBV20-1	NA	once	TRBJ2-7	13	CSASSGFRYEQYF	TGCAGTGCTAGTTCGGGATTTCGTTACGAGCAGTACTTC
TRBV28	NA	NA	TRBJ1-1	15	CASSPGRGNDYEAFF	TGTGCCAGCAGCCCAGGGCGCGGGAATGATTATGAAGCTTTCTTT
TRBV30	NA	NA	TRBJ1-1	12	CAWKGMGGEAFF	TGTGCCTGGAAAGGCATGGGGGGTGAAGCTTTCTTT
TRBV6-5	NA	many	TRBJ1-4	14	CASRPRRLGEKLFF	TGTGCCAGCAGGCCGAGGCGTTTGGGTGAAAAACTGTTTTTT
TRBV5-4	NA	NA	TRBJ2-7	13	CASSLDRNNEQYF	TGTGCCAGCAGCCTTGACAGGAACAACGAGCAGTACTTC
TRBV3-1/TRBV3-2	TRBD2	NA	TRBJ2-7	16	CASSQAAGTSRREQYF	TGTGCCAGCAGCCAAGCCGCCGGGACTAGCAGGCGCGAGCAGTACTTC
TRBV6-2/TRBV6-3	TRBD1	NA	TRBJ2-1	14	CASSSRQGLNEQFF	TGTGCCAGCAGCTCAAGACAGGGTTTGAATGAGCAGTTCTTC
TRBV6-2/TRBV6-3	TRBD1	NA	TRBJ1-2	15	CASSYSWTGRYGYTF	TGTGCCAGCAGTTACTCGTGGACAGGGAGGTATGGCTACACCTTC
TRBV24-1	TRBD1	NA	TRBJ2-2	16	CATSNSGTGVAGELFF	TGTGCCACCAGTAACTCCGGGACAGGGGTTGCCGGGGAGCTGTTTTTT
TRBV27	TRBD2	NA	TRBJ2-7	15	CASRGLAGTSYEQYF	TGTGCCAGCAGGGGACTAGCGGGAACCTCCTACGAGCAGTACTTC
TRBV19	NA	many	TRBJ1-5	13	CASSERGQQPQHF	TGTGCCAGTAGTGAGCGGGGCCAACAGCCCCAGCATTTT
TRBV7-2	NA	NA	TRBJ1-1	13	CASSEHRDLEAFF	TGTGCCAGCAGCGAACACAGGGATCTCGAAGCTTTCTTT
TRBV25-1	NA	NA	TRBJ1-2	12	CASSGRGRGYTF	TGTGCCAGCAGTGGGAGGGGTCGGGGCTACACCTTC
TRBV7-2	TRBD2	NA	TRBJ2-5	15	CASSQRSGGWETQYF	TGTGCCAGCAGCCAACGTAGCGGGGGTTGGGAGACCCAGTACTTC
TRBV19	TRBD2	NA	TRBJ2-3	14	CASSPGLAADTQYF	TGTGCCAGTAGTCCGGGACTAGCTGCAGATACGCAGTATTTT
TRBV5-6	NA	NA	TRBJ1-2	14	CASTLAGGVNGYTF	TGTGCCAGCACCCTAGCGGGGGGCGTAAATGGCTACACCTTC
TRBV6-4	TRBD1	NA	TRBJ1-2	13	CASSEGQGYGYTF	TGTGCCAGCAGTGAAGGACAGGGCTACGGCTACACCTTC
TRBV5-1	TRBD2	once	TRBJ2-3	17	CASSLVTGGAVTDTQYF	TGCGCCAGCAGCTTGGTTACCGGGGGGGCCGTTACAGATACGCAGTATTTT
TRBV5-1	NA	NA	TRBJ2-1	15	CASSPRKSSYNEQFF	TGCGCCAGCAGCCCCCGAAAGAGCTCCTACAATGAGCAGTTCTTC
TRBV24-1	TRBD2	NA	TRBJ2-5	17	CATSDPPALGRGETQYF	TGTGCCACCAGTGACCCCCCGGCACTAGGGCGGGGGGAGACCCAGTACTTC
TRBV6-5	NA	once	TRBJ2-5	16	CASSFPETRGLGTQYF	TGTGCCAGCAGTTTCCCAGAGACTAGGGGACTTGGGACCCAGTACTTC
TRBV19	TRBD2	NA	TRBJ2-3	15	CASKLQRGAVDTQYF	TGTGCCAGTAAGCTCCAGCGGGGGGCTGTAGATACGCAGTATTTT
TRBV28	TRBD2	few	TRBJ2-7	14	CASSLAGATYEQYF	TGTGCCAGCAGTTTAGCGGGAGCCACCTACGAGCAGTACTTC
TRBV11-3	TRBD1	NA	TRBJ2-1	15	CASSQSGQESEEQFF	TGTGCCAGCAGCCAAAGCGGACAGGAGAGTGAAGAGCAGTTCTTC
TRBV5-4	TRBD2	NA	TRBJ2-5	16	CASSTQTSGNQETQYF	TGTGCCAGCAGCACGCAGACTAGCGGTAATCAAGAGACCCAGTACTTC
TRBV7-9	NA	NA	TRBJ2-1	14	CASSLAGLLNEQFF	TGTGCCAGCAGCTTGGCCGGACTCCTGAATGAGCAGTTCTTC
TRBV12-5	NA	NA	TRBJ2-2	15	CASGLGQLNTGELFF	TGTGCTAGTGGTTTAGGACAGCTGAACACCGGGGAGCTGTTTTTT
TRBV19	NA	NA	TRBJ2-7	17	CASSSRPFEGKRYEQYF	TGTGCCAGTAGTTCCCGACCCTTCGAGGGCAAGAGATACGAGCAGTACTTC